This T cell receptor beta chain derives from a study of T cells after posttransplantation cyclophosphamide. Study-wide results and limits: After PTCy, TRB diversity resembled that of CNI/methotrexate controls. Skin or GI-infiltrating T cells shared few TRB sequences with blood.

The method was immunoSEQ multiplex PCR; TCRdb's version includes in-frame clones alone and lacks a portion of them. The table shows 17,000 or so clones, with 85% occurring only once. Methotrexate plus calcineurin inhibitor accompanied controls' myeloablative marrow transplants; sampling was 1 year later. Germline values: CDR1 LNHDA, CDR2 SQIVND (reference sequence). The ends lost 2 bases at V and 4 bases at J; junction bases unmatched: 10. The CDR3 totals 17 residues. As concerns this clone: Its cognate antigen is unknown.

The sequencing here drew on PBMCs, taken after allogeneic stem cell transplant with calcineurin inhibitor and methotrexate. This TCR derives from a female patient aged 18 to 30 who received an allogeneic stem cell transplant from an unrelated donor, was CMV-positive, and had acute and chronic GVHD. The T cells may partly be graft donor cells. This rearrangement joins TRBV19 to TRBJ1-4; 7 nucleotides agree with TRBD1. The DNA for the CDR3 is TGTGCCAGTAGTATAAAAGAGGACAGGCGATATAATGAAAAACTGTTTTTT. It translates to CASSIKEDRRYNEKLFF. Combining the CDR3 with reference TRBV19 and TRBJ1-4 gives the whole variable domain DGGITQSPKYLFRKEGQNVTLSCEQNLNHDAMYWYRQDPGQGLRLIYYSQIVNDFQKGDIAEGYSVSREKKESFPLTVTSAQKNPTAFYLCASSIKEDRRYNEKLFFGSGTQLSVL.